These 5 T cell receptor beta chains came from one sample sequenced in a study of T cell repertoires in ileal Crohn's disease. Profiling relied on immunoSEQ multiplex PCR, and the TCRdb table lists in-frame clones only, not all of them. The sample records some 190 clones, 85% to 95% being singletons. Time point defined: proximal margin of the surgical specimen (macroscopically non-inflamed). Input material: ileal tissue. These receptors came from an adult with Crohn's disease.

The V call is TRBV10-3, the J call TRBJ2-5; D gene ambiguous. The CDR3 has 13 amino acids. The V end lost 2 bases, the J end lost 3 bases, and 7 bases lay between the germline ends. Germline V gene data show CDR1 as ENHRY and CDR2 as SYGVKD. CDR3 sequence reads: CAISENIEETQYF. The DNA for the CDR3 is TGTGCCATCAGTGAGAACATAGAAGAGACCCAGTACTTC.

The chain recombines TRBV30 with TRBJ2-7, with unresolved D. The germline V and J ends were trimmed by 0 bases and 0 bases, with 3 bases remaining between them. The germline CDR1 and CDR2 sequences are GTSNPN and SVGIG (reference sequence). The length of the CDR3 is 12 residues. The CDR3 DNA reads as TGTGCCTGGAGTGTAGGCTCCTACGAGCAGTACTTC. Protein: CAWSVGSYEQYF.

The sample holds one count of this clone. The rearrangement joins TRBV19 to TRBJ1-2; D is possibly TRBD1 (6 bases). Germline V gene lookup returns CDR1 LNHDA and CDR2 SQIVND (reference sequence). This CDR3 contains 11 residues. V was pared by 3 bases and J by 13 bases, with 12 bases between. DNA for the CDR3: TGTGCCAGTAGTATGAACCGGGGGCTCACCTTC. It encodes CASSMNRGLTF.

The chain uses TRBV10-1 and TRBJ2-5; 9 bases fit TRBD1. Per the germline V gene, CDR1 is WNHNN and CDR2 is SYGVQD (reference sequence). Trimming removed 6 bases from V and 4 bases from J; junction bases left unmatched: 9. This CDR3 is 15 amino acids long. CDR3 DNA: TGCGCCAGCAGGGTCCGGGACAGGGTAGGAGAGACCCAGTACTTC. Translating gives CASRVRDRVGETQYF.

The chain links TRBV4-3 to TRBJ1-4; the match to TRBD1 covers 7 bases. The CDR3 sequence is 16 residues long. The V and J ends lost 3 bases and 1 base, in that order; junction bases with no gene match: 5. Germline V gene data show CDR1 as LGHNA and CDR2 as YSLEER. CDR3 sequence: CASSQTTGVTNEKLFF. In DNA form, the CDR3 reads TGCGCCAGCAGCCAGACTACAGGGGTAACTAATGAAAAACTGTTTTTT.